These T cell receptor beta chains were read from a single sample in a study of cytomegalovirus exposure and HLA in healthy donors. Only in-frame clones appear in the TCRdb table, and some are missing; sequencing was by immunoSEQ multiplex PCR. Of around 170,000 clones in the sample, roughly 84% were seen once. Sequenced material: PBMCs. The receptors were gathered from a woman in her late teens or twenties in good health and CMV-seronegative. CDR3s include the opening cysteine and the closing phenylalanine or tryptophan. Fields, in order: J gene, V gene, D gene, clone size, CDR3 DNA, CDR3 protein. The D gene is left open where the match is weak. Where a row states a size, it is once, few, many or the class of an expanded clone; other rows omit it.

j_call: TRBJ2-3; v_call: TRBV30; d_call: TRBD2; clone_size: .; cdr3_nt: TGTGCCTGGAGTTCGGGACTAGCGGTATGGGATACGCAGTATTTT; cdr3_aa: CAWSSGLAVWDTQYF
j_call: TRBJ2-5; v_call: TRBV19; d_call: TRBD1; clone_size: .; cdr3_nt: TGTGCCAGTAGCGGTAGACCCGGGACAGCGCAAGAGACCCAGTACTTC; cdr3_aa: CASSGRPGTAQETQYF
j_call: TRBJ1-6; v_call: TRBV10-1; d_call: .; clone_size: .; cdr3_nt: TGCGCCAGCAGTGACAGATATAATTCACCCCTCCACTTT; cdr3_aa: CASSDRYNSPLHF
j_call: TRBJ2-6; v_call: TRBV10-3; d_call: TRBD1; clone_size: .; cdr3_nt: TGTGCCATCAGAGACCCGGGACAGAGAAAATCTGGGGCCAACGTCCTGACTTTC; cdr3_aa: CAIRDPGQRKSGANVLTF
j_call: TRBJ1-2; v_call: TRBV6-5; d_call: TRBD1; clone_size: .; cdr3_nt: TGTGCCAGCAGTCCTCGACAGGGGGCGGGCGGCTACACCTTC; cdr3_aa: CASSPRQGAGGYTF
j_call: TRBJ2-7; v_call: TRBV6-1; d_call: TRBD1; clone_size: .; cdr3_nt: TGTGCCAGCAACCGACAGGGATTCTACGAGCAGTACTTC; cdr3_aa: CASNRQGFYEQYF
j_call: TRBJ1-6; v_call: TRBV19; d_call: .; clone_size: few; cdr3_nt: TGTGCCAGTAGTATTGGGCAGAACGATAATTCACCCCTCCACTTT; cdr3_aa: CASSIGQNDNSPLHF
j_call: TRBJ1-2; v_call: TRBV19; d_call: .; clone_size: .; cdr3_nt: TGTGCCAGTAGCTTTCAGGGGCCCTACTATGGCTACACCTTC; cdr3_aa: CASSFQGPYYGYTF
j_call: TRBJ2-3; v_call: TRBV7-6; d_call: TRBD2; clone_size: few; cdr3_nt: TGTGCCAGCAGCTTAGGACTAGCGGGGGGGGCAGATACGCAGTATTTT; cdr3_aa: CASSLGLAGGADTQYF
j_call: TRBJ1-3; v_call: TRBV6-5; d_call: .; clone_size: .; cdr3_nt: TGTGCCAGCAGTAACAGCAGGTCGGGGGGAAACACCATATATTTT; cdr3_aa: CASSNSRSGGNTIYF
j_call: TRBJ2-6; v_call: TRBV7-8; d_call: .; clone_size: .; cdr3_nt: TGTGCCAGCAGCCCGTTATGGAGAAACCAGGGGTTCCTGACTTTC; cdr3_aa: CASSPLWRNQGFLTF
j_call: TRBJ2-7; v_call: TRBV7-3; d_call: TRBD2; clone_size: .; cdr3_nt: TGTGCCAGCGGGAGGGGCTACGAGCAGTACTTC; cdr3_aa: CASGRGYEQYF
j_call: TRBJ2-7; v_call: TRBV2; d_call: TRBD2; clone_size: .; cdr3_nt: TGTGCCAGCAGTGACCAATGGGAGGGCCTCCCTTCCCTCGAGCAGTACTTC; cdr3_aa: CASSDQWEGLPSLEQYF
j_call: TRBJ1-2; v_call: TRBV5-1; d_call: TRBD1; clone_size: .; cdr3_nt: TGCGCCAGCAGCTTAGGGACAGCTAACTATGGCTACACCTTC; cdr3_aa: CASSLGTANYGYTF
j_call: TRBJ1-1; v_call: TRBV28; d_call: TRBD1; clone_size: .; cdr3_nt: TGTGCCAGCAGCCCGGGACAGGGGAACACTGAAGCTTTCTTT; cdr3_aa: CASSPGQGNTEAFF
j_call: TRBJ1-1; v_call: TRBV5-1; d_call: .; clone_size: .; cdr3_nt: TGCGCCAGCAGCTCCAGGGAAGGCGGAGAAGCTTTCTTT; cdr3_aa: CASSSREGGEAFF
j_call: TRBJ1-1; v_call: TRBV6-5; d_call: .; clone_size: .; cdr3_nt: TGTGCCAGCAGTTGGGTAGCGAACACTGAAGCTTTCTTT; cdr3_aa: CASSWVANTEAFF
j_call: TRBJ2-3; v_call: TRBV30; d_call: TRBD2; clone_size: .; cdr3_nt: TGTGCCTCCAAACTAGCGGTCGGCACAGATACGCAGTATTTT; cdr3_aa: CASKLAVGTDTQYF
j_call: TRBJ2-3; v_call: TRBV4-2; d_call: TRBD2; clone_size: once; cdr3_nt: TGTGCCAGCAGCCCCTATCTAGCGGGGAACACAGATACGCAGTATTTT; cdr3_aa: CASSPYLAGNTDTQYF
j_call: TRBJ2-7; v_call: TRBV6-6; d_call: TRBD1; clone_size: .; cdr3_nt: TGTGCCAGCAGTTTAACCGGGACAGGAACGGGGCAGTACTTC; cdr3_aa: CASSLTGTGTGQYF
j_call: TRBJ1-6; v_call: TRBV21-1; d_call: .; clone_size: .; cdr3_nt: TGTGCCAGCAGCAATAGGAGATGGAATTCACCCCTCCACTTT; cdr3_aa: CASSNRRWNSPLHF
j_call: TRBJ1-4; v_call: TRBV11-3; d_call: .; clone_size: .; cdr3_nt: TGTGCCAGCAGCCGGAATGGGGGGTCAACTAATGAAAAACTGTTTTTT; cdr3_aa: CASSRNGGSTNEKLFF
j_call: TRBJ1-3; v_call: TRBV6-1; d_call: TRBD1; clone_size: .; cdr3_nt: TGTGCCAGCAGTGCCAGAGAGGGGGCGAGAGGAAACACCATATATTTT; cdr3_aa: CASSAREGARGNTIYF
j_call: TRBJ1-2; v_call: TRBV5-4; d_call: TRBD1; clone_size: .; cdr3_nt: TGTGCCAGCAGCTCCCGGGACAGGGGGCCATCCGGCTACACCTTC; cdr3_aa: CASSSRDRGPSGYTF
j_call: TRBJ1-6; v_call: TRBV6-1; d_call: .; clone_size: .; cdr3_nt: TGTGCCAGCAGGCCGACAGGCCCAACACCCCTCCACTTT; cdr3_aa: CASRPTGPTPLHF
j_call: TRBJ1-2; v_call: TRBV7-3; d_call: .; clone_size: .; cdr3_nt: TGTGCCAGCAGCCCCGGAGGAGGGCTTGGCTACACCTTC; cdr3_aa: CASSPGGGLGYTF
j_call: TRBJ1-2; v_call: TRBV30; d_call: .; clone_size: .; cdr3_nt: TGTGCCTGGATTACAGGGTTAGGTGGCTACACCTTC; cdr3_aa: CAWITGLGGYTF
j_call: TRBJ1-1; v_call: TRBV5-1; d_call: .; clone_size: .; cdr3_nt: TGCGCCAGCAGCTTCCTCCCTATCGGGTTGGCGAACACTGAAGCTTTCTTT; cdr3_aa: CASSFLPIGLANTEAFF
j_call: TRBJ2-2; v_call: TRBV6-5; d_call: TRBD1; clone_size: .; cdr3_nt: TGTGCCAGCCGGACAGGGTTCGAAATCGGGGAGCTGTTTTTT; cdr3_aa: CASRTGFEIGELFF
j_call: TRBJ2-5; v_call: TRBV6-1; d_call: .; clone_size: .; cdr3_nt: TGTGCCAGCAAACTCGGGGTTTACCAAGAGACCCAGTACTTC; cdr3_aa: CASKLGVYQETQYF
j_call: TRBJ1-5; v_call: TRBV7-8; d_call: .; clone_size: .; cdr3_nt: TGTGCCAGCAGCGAAATTAACTATAGCAATCAGCCCCAGCATTTT; cdr3_aa: CASSEINYSNQPQHF
j_call: TRBJ1-1; v_call: TRBV2; d_call: .; clone_size: .; cdr3_nt: TGTGCCAGCAGGCTACAGGAGAACCGGAACACTGAAGCTTTCTTT; cdr3_aa: CASRLQENRNTEAFF
j_call: TRBJ1-2; v_call: TRBV30; d_call: .; clone_size: .; cdr3_nt: TGTGCCTGGAGTGTCGGGGAAGGAGCTAACTATGGCTACACCTTC; cdr3_aa: CAWSVGEGANYGYTF
j_call: TRBJ2-5; v_call: TRBV11-3; d_call: TRBD1; clone_size: once; cdr3_nt: TGTGCCAGCAGCTTTGGGGCAGGGGGTCACTTC; cdr3_aa: CASSFGAGGHF
j_call: TRBJ2-7; v_call: TRBV7-8; d_call: TRBD2; clone_size: .; cdr3_nt: TGTGCCAGCAGCCGGGGGGGCCTAGCGGAAACCTACGAGCAGTACTTC; cdr3_aa: CASSRGGLAETYEQYF
j_call: TRBJ1-1; v_call: TRBV7-2; d_call: .; clone_size: .; cdr3_nt: TGTGCCAGCAGCTTAGCTCACGGAGTGAACACTGAAGCTTTCTTT; cdr3_aa: CASSLAHGVNTEAFF
j_call: TRBJ1-2; v_call: TRBV7-9; d_call: .; clone_size: .; cdr3_nt: TGTTCCAGCAGCTTAGCTCTGGGGAGAGGCTACACCTTC; cdr3_aa: CSSSLALGRGYTF
j_call: TRBJ2-1; v_call: TRBV6-5; d_call: TRBD2; clone_size: once; cdr3_nt: TGTGCCAGCAGTGTACTAGCGGGAACCGAGGGTAAGCAGTTCTTC; cdr3_aa: CASSVLAGTEGKQFF
j_call: TRBJ1-1; v_call: TRBV7-8; d_call: .; clone_size: few; cdr3_nt: TGTGCCAGCAGCGCCTATTCTAACACTGAAGCTTTCTTT; cdr3_aa: CASSAYSNTEAFF
j_call: TRBJ2-1; v_call: TRBV7-9; d_call: TRBD2; clone_size: .; cdr3_nt: TGTGCCAGCAGCTTATTGACTAGCGGGGGTAAGAATGAGCAGTTCTTC; cdr3_aa: CASSLLTSGGKNEQFF
j_call: TRBJ2-5; v_call: TRBV11-2; d_call: TRBD2; clone_size: .; cdr3_nt: TGTGCCAGCAGCAACGCCGGGACTAGCGGGGGAGAGACCCAGTACTTC; cdr3_aa: CASSNAGTSGGETQYF
j_call: TRBJ1-1; v_call: TRBV6-1; d_call: .; clone_size: .; cdr3_nt: TGTGCCAGCAGCGAGTACTTCTACGCTGAAGCTTTCTTT; cdr3_aa: CASSEYFYAEAFF
j_call: TRBJ2-6; v_call: TRBV7-6; d_call: .; clone_size: once; cdr3_nt: TGTGCCAGCAGCGCAACTCCACTTGCTGGGGCCAACGTCCTGACTTTC; cdr3_aa: CASSATPLAGANVLTF
j_call: TRBJ1-5; v_call: TRBV19; d_call: TRBD1; clone_size: .; cdr3_nt: TGTGCCAGTAGTTTACAGGGGGCTAGCCAGCCCCAGCATTTT; cdr3_aa: CASSLQGASQPQHF
j_call: TRBJ2-1; v_call: TRBV5-4; d_call: .; clone_size: .; cdr3_nt: TGTGCCAGCGGGGGGGCTAACTACAATGAGCAGTTCTTC; cdr3_aa: CASGGANYNEQFF
j_call: TRBJ2-7; v_call: TRBV5-1; d_call: .; clone_size: .; cdr3_nt: TGCGCCCCGAACACGGGTCCCGGGTACGAGCAGTACTTC; cdr3_aa: CAPNTGPGYEQYF
j_call: TRBJ1-4; v_call: TRBV14; d_call: .; clone_size: .; cdr3_nt: TGTGCCAGCAGCCAGGGGGCGAGAGAAAAACTGTTTTTT; cdr3_aa: CASSQGAREKLFF
j_call: TRBJ1-1; v_call: TRBV7-6; d_call: .; clone_size: few; cdr3_nt: TGTGCCAGCAGCTTAGAAGGGGTCGGTAACACTGAAGCTTTCTTT; cdr3_aa: CASSLEGVGNTEAFF
j_call: TRBJ2-3; v_call: TRBV5-4; d_call: TRBD2; clone_size: .; cdr3_nt: TGTGCCAGCAGCTTGGGTCCCGGACTAGCGCCTACGCAGTATTTT; cdr3_aa: CASSLGPGLAPTQYF
j_call: TRBJ1-1; v_call: TRBV27; d_call: .; clone_size: few; cdr3_nt: TGTGCCAGCAGTTTACGACAGGCCAACACTGAAGCTTTCTTT; cdr3_aa: CASSLRQANTEAFF
j_call: TRBJ1-1; v_call: TRBV14; d_call: .; clone_size: .; cdr3_nt: TGTGCCAGCAGCCCACAGGGCGGGGGAATGAACACTGAAGCTTTCTTT; cdr3_aa: CASSPQGGGMNTEAFF
j_call: TRBJ2-1; v_call: TRBV4-2; d_call: TRBD2; clone_size: .; cdr3_nt: TGTGCCAGCAGCCAAACTAGCGGGGAACACAATGAGCAGTTCTTC; cdr3_aa: CASSQTSGEHNEQFF
j_call: TRBJ2-1; v_call: TRBV2; d_call: .; clone_size: once; cdr3_nt: TGTGCCAGCAGTGCCCCTAGTGGTCAGTTTCACCTTGAGCAGTTCTTC; cdr3_aa: CASSAPSGQFHLEQFF